The 17 T cell receptor beta chains in this list originate from one sample, sequenced in a study of CD8 T cells in ankylosing spondylitis. From the 5' RACE reads, TCRdb called clonotypes with MiXCR, one entry per CDR3 protein. The table includes approximately 200,000 distinct CDR3 sequences, roughly 13% detected once. The sequenced sample consisted of blood, either unsorted or a sorted T cell fraction (not recorded which). All receptors derive from a female donor with ankylosing spondylitis or in good health (not recorded which).

This clonotype was picked up many times. The chain combines TRBV11-2 with TRBJ1-5; tentative D call: TRBD1 (6 bases). This CDR3 comprises 16 residues. Trimming cost V 8 bases and J 4 bases, with 21 bases left between them. The germline V gene has CDR1 SGHAT and CDR2 FQNNGV. The CDR3 sequence: CASGDPRTAPNQPQHF. The CDR3 coding sequence is TGTGCCAGCGGTGACCCTAGGACAGCCCCGAATCAGCCCCAGCATTTT.

The chain joins TRBV7-3 to TRBJ1-5; D not certain. Germline lookup yields CDR1 SGHTA and CDR2 FQGTGA. The CDR3 runs 13 residues. V was shortened by 2 bases and J by 6 bases, with 8 bases between the two germline ends. The CDR3 reads CASSLSPSQPQHF. CDR3 sequence (DNA): TGTGCCAGCAGCTTATCTCCTAGTCAGCCCCAGCATTTT.

This clonotype was picked up a small number of times. The chain combines TRBV18 with TRBJ2-7; weak D call: TRBD2 (5 bases). The CDR3 is 13 residues long. Germline loops: CDR1 KGHSH, CDR2 LQKENI. V was cut by 2 bases and J by 2 bases, with 7 bases left in between. CDR3: CASSPIGTYEQYF. In DNA, the CDR3 is TGTGCCAGCTCACCAATCGGGACCTACGAGCAGTACTTC.

This clonotype was picked up a small number of times. The V call is TRBV7-2, the J call TRBJ1-1; a weak D match, TRBD1 (6 bases). Germline V lookup: CDR1 SGHTA, CDR2 FQGNSA. V shed 1 base and J shed 0 bases, with 12 bases lying between them. The CDR3 loop spans 16 amino acids. CDR3 amino acids: CASSLVQGLLNTEAFF. DNA of the CDR3: TGTGCCAGCAGCTTAGTGCAGGGGCTATTGAACACTGAAGCTTTCTTT.

The chain employs TRBV7-3 and TRBJ2-5; TRBD2 is a possible D gene (6 bases). The V gene lost 3 bases and the J gene lost 4 bases, with 15 bases spanning the gap. This CDR3 is 15 amino acids long. Germline V gene data show CDR1 as SGHTA and CDR2 as FQGTGA. This chain's CDR3 is CASSFGTGNAETQYF. In nucleotides, the CDR3 is TGTGCCAGCAGCTTCGGGACTGGCAATGCAGAGACCCAGTACTTC.

This clonotype was counted many times. The J gene is TRBJ1-6, the V gene TRBV5-1; possibly TRBD1 for D (5 bases). Trimming left V 0 bases short and J 7 bases short, with 11 bases between. Looked up from germline, CDR1 is SGHRS and CDR2 is YFSETQ. The CDR3 loop spans 15 amino acids. The CDR3 sequence is CASSLAGTQNSPLHF. CDR3 DNA sequence: TGCGCCAGCAGCTTGGCCGGGACCCAAAATTCACCCCTCCACTTT.

This clonotype was recorded a few times. CDR3 loop: CAWSAGVGRIYGYTF. The CDR3, as DNA: TGTGCCTGGAGCGCTGGGGTGGGACGGATCTATGGCTACACCTTC. The chain recombines TRBV30 with TRBJ1-2; a weak D match, TRBD1 (5 bases). CDR1 GTSNPN and CDR2 SVGIG come from the germline V gene (reference sequence). Trimming took 3 bases from V and 4 from J, leaving 18 bases between them. The CDR3 covers 15 residues.

About this clonotype: A much larger clone lies a single base off, so this may be a read error. The chain is built from TRBV7-9 and TRBJ2-7; 7 bases align to TRBD1. Per the germline V gene, CDR1 is SEHNR and CDR2 is FQNEAQ (reference sequence). CDR3 length: 11 residues. CDR3 in DNA: TGTGTCAGCAGCTTAGGACAGGCCGCGTACTTC. Translating it yields CVSSLGQAAYF.

Comment on this clonotype: A read error may explain this, as a much larger clone is one base away. The chain links TRBV20-1 to TRBJ2-5, with a weak D call TRBD2 (7 bases). This CDR3 is 15 amino acids long. Germline V gene data show CDR1 as DFQATT and CDR2 as SNEGSKA (reference sequence). Trimming cost V 3 bases and J 2 bases, with 16 bases left between them. Here the CDR3 DNA reads TGCAGTGCTAGCCCTAGGGGGGGAGCACAAGAGACCCAGTACTTC. Translated: CSASPRGGAQETQYF.

This clonotype was detected ten times or more. The rearrangement joins TRBV29-1 to TRBJ1-2; no firm D call. This CDR3 region has 12 residues. From germline, CDR1 is SQVTM and CDR2 ANQGSEA. Deletions cut 4 bases from V and 4 bases from J, with 10 bases between. The CDR3 reads CSVVSSIYGYTF. The CDR3, as DNA: TGCAGCGTTGTAAGCAGCATCTATGGCTACACCTTC.

This clonotype was seen ten or more times. V gene TRBV15 combines with J gene TRBJ1-5; D is undetermined. The CDR3 consists of 15 residues. Germline loops: CDR1 LNHNV, CDR2 YYDKDF (reference sequence). Trimming shortened V by 5 bases and J by 0 bases, and 11 bases separated the two germline ends. This CDR3 is CATSPARVSNQPQHF. Here the CDR3 DNA reads TGTGCCACCAGCCCTGCGCGAGTTAGCAATCAGCCCCAGCATTTT. Full variable domain (rest looked up from reference TRBV15 and TRBJ1-5): DAMVIQNPRYQVTQFGKPVTLSCSQTLNHNVMYWYQQKSSQAPKLLFHYYDKDFNNEADTPDNFQSRRPNTSFCFLDIRSPGLGDTAMYLCATSPARVSNQPQHFGDGTRLSIL.

This clonotype was observed at least ten times. The rearrangement uses TRBV6-5 and TRBJ2-7, with 7 bases that match TRBD1. The V gene end was trimmed by 2 bases and the J gene end by 2 bases; junction bases not matched to a gene: 3. Germline V CDR1 and CDR2: MNHEY, SVGAGI. The CDR3 totals 14 residues. The CDR3 DNA is TGTGCCAGCAGTTACACGGGACAGCCCTACGAGCAGTACTTC. Translation gives CASSYTGQPYEQYF.

Notes on this clonotype: One end of the junction does not line up with germline, which may come from a read error. The rearrangement joins TRBV5-1 to TRBJ2-1; 9 positions match TRBD2. Germline CDR1 and CDR2: SGHRS and YFSETQ. This CDR3 contains 15 residues. DNA for the CDR3: TGCGCCAGCAGCTCGGAGGGTAGCGGGAGAAATGGGCAGTTCTTC. The encoded protein is CASSSEGSGRNGQFF.

This clonotype was counted between two and nine times. The chain links TRBV30 to TRBJ2-2; 7 positions match TRBD1. The CDR3 has 12 residues. V trimming: 3 bases; J trimming: 6 bases; junction bases outside the gene matches: 1. Per the germline V gene, CDR1 is GTSNPN and CDR2 is SVGIG (reference sequence). CDR3 sequence (DNA): TGTGCCTGGAGAGACAGGGCCGGGGAGCTGTTTTTT. Residues: CAWRDRAGELFF.

V usage is TRBV4-2 and J usage is TRBJ2-1; D may be TRBD1 (6 bases). Trimming took off 4 bases at V and 4 bases at J, with 11 bases between the two ends. Germline V gene data show CDR1 as LGHNA and CDR2 as YNFKEQ. The CDR3 is made up of 14 amino acids. The CDR3 DNA is TGTGCCAGCAGCCCGCGACAGGAGTACAATGAGCAGTTCTTC. It specifies CASSPRQEYNEQFF.

This clonotype was picked up a small number of times. J is TRBJ1-5 and V is TRBV7-2; D remains ambiguous. Germline loops: CDR1 SGHTA, CDR2 FQGNSA. The CDR3 runs 15 residues. The V gene lost 1 base and the J gene lost 2 bases, with 9 bases spanning the gap. The chain's CDR3 is CASSLDFSGNQPQHF. The CDR3 DNA follows: TGTGCCAGCAGCTTAGATTTCAGCGGCAATCAGCCCCAGCATTTT.

This clonotype showed up many times. The chain has TRBV12-3 or TRBV12-4 and TRBJ1-2; a weak D match, TRBD1 (5 bases). This CDR3 region has 12 residues. Trimming stripped 3 bases from V and 7 bases from J, with 9 bases between. The CDR3 DNA is TGTGCCAGCAGTTTGTTCGGGGGTGGCTACACCTTC. Protein product: CASSLFGGGYTF.